One and the same sample provided the 24 T cell receptor beta chains below, sequenced in a study of T-cell reconstitution after alpha-beta-depleted transplantation in children. During its preparation, the TCRbeta library received unique molecular identifiers. In TCRdb, the PCR reads were re-called with MiXCR into one record per CDR3 protein. The repertoire holds some 87,000 distinct CDR3 sequences, with roughly 16% as singletons. The material was PBMCs, mostly from graft donor cells, obtained 180 days after TCRalphabeta/CD19-depleted stem cell transplant. These receptors were collected from a male patient between 2 and 10 years old who had a stem cell transplant for acute lymphoblastic leukemia, so the T cells may come from the graft donor.

This chain links TRBV29-1 with TRBJ2-7; TRBD1 agrees at 8 bases. J gave up 6 bases and V 2 bases, and 6 bases lay outside the gene matches. The CDR3 has 13 amino acids. Germline-derived CDR1 and CDR2 are SQVTM and ANQGSEA. CDR3 protein: CSVELGQGSEQYF. Here the CDR3 DNA reads TGCAGCGTTGAACTCGGACAGGGTAGCGAGCAGTACTTC.

This clonotype was seen a few times. The V gene is TRBV3-1, the J gene TRBJ2-7; D unresolved. Trimming took 1 base from V and 7 from J, leaving 11 bases between them. CDR3 length equals 13 residues. CDR1 and CDR2 from the germline V gene are LGHDT and YNNKEL (reference sequence). CDR3 sequence reads: CASSQARLREQYF. CDR3 nucleotides: TGTGCCAGCAGCCAAGCCCGTCTCCGGGAGCAGTACTTC.

This clonotype was recorded a few times. V gene TRBV5-1 combines with J gene TRBJ1-3; 7 bases fit TRBD1. Germline values: CDR1 SGHRS, CDR2 YFSETQ. The V and J ends lost 3 bases and 0 bases, in that order; junction bases with no gene match: 6. The CDR3 extends over 16 amino acids. The chain's CDR3 is CASSYSGQTSGNTIYF. The CDR3 bases are TGCGCCAGCAGCTATTCGGGACAGACCTCTGGAAACACCATATATTTT. The variable domain in full, completed from reference TRBV5-1 and TRBJ1-3, reads KAGVTQTPRYLIKTRGQQVTLSCSPISGHRSVSWYQQTPGQGLQFLFEYFSETQRNKGNFPGRFSGRQFSNSRSEMNVSTLELGDSALYLCASSYSGQTSGNTIYFGEGSWLTVV.

This clonotype appeared a few times. This rearrangement joins TRBV12-3 or TRBV12-4 to TRBJ1-1; D unclear. The CDR3 runs to 15 residues. Trimming shortened V by 6 bases and J by 0 bases, and 14 bases separated the two germline ends. CDR3 coding DNA: TGTGCCAGCAGGAAACGAAGAAGGATGAACACTGAAGCTTTCTTT. Translation gives CASRKRRRMNTEAFF.

V usage is TRBV7-2 and J usage is TRBJ2-5, with 10 bases identical to TRBD2. The CDR3 consists of 17 residues. Germline assignment: CDR1 SGHTA and CDR2 FQGNSA. V lost 2 bases, J lost 6 bases, and 12 bases stayed unmatched. As DNA, the CDR3 is TGTGCCAGCAGCTTATGGGGTCGTCTAGCGGGAGTTAAGACCCAGTACTTC. This translates into CASSLWGRLAGVKTQYF.

With respect to this clonotype: This may be a read error, as it is one base from a much larger clone. The chain joins TRBV7-6 to TRBJ2-2; D uncertain. Looked up from germline, CDR1 is SGHVS and CDR2 is FNYEAQ. Between the trimmed V and J ends, which lost 1 base and 3 bases, there was a span of 6 bases. This CDR3 region has 14 residues. The CDR3 coding sequence is TGTGCCAGCAGCTTAGACGTGCACACCGGGGAGCTGTTTTTT. It codes for CASSLDVHTGELFF.

This chain joins TRBV29-1 and TRBJ1-1; perhaps TRBD1 as D (5 bases). This CDR3 has 12 residues. Germline V gene lookup returns CDR1 SQVTM and CDR2 ANQGSEA. The ends were cut back, 8 bases at V and 1 base at J, with 11 bases in the middle. The CDR3 protein is CSSWGGNTEAFF. The DNA of the CDR3 is TGCAGCTCATGGGGGGGGAACACTGAAGCTTTCTTT.

This rearrangement joins TRBV15 to TRBJ2-7, with D perhaps TRBD1 or TRBD2 (6 bases each). This CDR3 has 15 amino acids. The germline V gene has CDR1 LNHNV and CDR2 YYDKDF (reference sequence). Trimming removed 1 base from V and 5 bases from J, with 15 bases in between. CDR3 sequence reads: CATSRGGAGPDEQYF. CDR3 DNA sequence: TGTGCCACCAGCAGAGGGGGGGCAGGTCCGGACGAGCAGTACTTC.

This clonotype was found a few times. The chain carries TRBV7-9 and TRBJ2-2, with D perhaps matching TRBD1 (6 bases). The V end lost 1 base, the J end lost 8 bases, and 11 bases lay between the germline ends. This CDR3 spans 14 amino acids. Germline V gene lookup returns CDR1 SEHNR and CDR2 FQNEAQ (reference sequence). As DNA, the CDR3 is TGTGCCAGCAGCTTAGTGAGGGGACAAGGGGAGCTGTTTTTT. Translating gives CASSLVRGQGELFF.

The gene calls are TRBV20-1 and TRBJ2-3, with D possibly TRBD2 on 6 matching bases. The germline gives CDR1 DFQATT, CDR2 SNEGSKA (reference sequence). The CDR3 spans 14 residues. Trimming stripped 6 bases from V and 2 bases from J, with 15 bases between. The CDR3 region has the DNA TGCAGTGCACCACTAGAGCGGGCCACAGATACGCAGTATTTT. This gives the protein CSAPLERATDTQYF.

V usage is TRBV7-7 and J usage is TRBJ2-5; 7 nucleotides agree with TRBD2. The CDR3 runs to 16 residues. The V and J ends lost 3 bases and 5 bases, in that order; junction bases with no gene match: 12. In germline, CDR1 is SSHAT, CDR2 FNYEAQ (reference sequence). In nucleotides, the CDR3 is TGTGCCAGCAGCTTGGGCCCCATGGCCGGGGGGGAGACCCAGTACTTC. It specifies CASSLGPMAGGETQYF.

The chain uses TRBV7-8 and TRBJ1-1, with TRBD1 identical over 9 bases. This CDR3 spans 15 amino acids. Germline CDR1 is SGHVS and CDR2 is FQNEAQ. J lost 3 bases, V lost 4 bases, and 6 bases had no gene match. The chain's CDR3 is CASSWDRAEYTEAFF. In DNA, the CDR3 is TGTGCCAGCAGCTGGGACAGGGCAGAGTACACTGAAGCTTTCTTT.

This clonotype was counted between two and nine times. The chain combines TRBV9 with TRBJ2-5; 7 nucleotides line up with TRBD1. The CDR3 spans 14 residues. The ends lost 3 bases at V and 0 bases at J; junction bases unmatched: 2. Germline CDR1 SGDLS, CDR2 YYNGEE. The CDR3 DNA follows: TGTGCCAGCAGCGGGGGACAGTACCAAGAGACCCAGTACTTC. Amino acid sequence: CASSGGQYQETQYF.

The rearrangement joins TRBV27 to TRBJ2-1; 9 bases line up with TRBD2. CDR1 is MNHEY, CDR2 SMNVEV, per germline (reference sequence). The ends lost 5 bases at V and 2 bases at J; junction bases unmatched: 10. This CDR3 spans 17 amino acids. The CDR3 sequence: CASSPGRAGGAYNEQFF. CDR3 nucleotides: TGTGCCAGCAGTCCCGGTCGAGCGGGGGGCGCCTACAATGAGCAGTTCTTC.

For this clonotype: With a much larger clone just one base away, this may be a read error. The chain employs TRBV4-3 and TRBJ2-4; the D gene could be TRBD1 or TRBD2 (6 bases each). This CDR3 is 16 amino acids long. Germline V lookup: CDR1 LGHNA, CDR2 YSLEER. CDR3 loop: CASSQEGRGPKNIQHF. The CDR3 coding sequence is TGCGCCAGCAGCCAAGAAGGCCGGGGGCCCAAAAACATTCAGCACTTC.

This chain joins TRBV24-1 and TRBJ2-3, with 9 positions matching TRBD1. This CDR3 region has 16 residues. Germline-derived CDR1 and CDR2 are KGHDR and SFDVKD. The J segment lost 6 bases and the V segment lost 2 bases, leaving 8 bases of the junction unmatched. CDR3 protein: CATSDWTTGGADTQYF. The CDR3 DNA is TGTGCCACCAGTGATTGGACGACAGGGGGGGCGGATACGCAGTATTTT.

By share, this clonotype counts as medium-sized (0.01 to 0.1%). V is TRBV18 and J is TRBJ1-3; TRBD1 agrees at 7 bases. J gave up 3 bases and V 3 bases, and 2 bases lay outside the gene matches. Germline V gene data show CDR1 as KGHSH and CDR2 as LQKENI. This CDR3 is 14 amino acids long. CDR3 in amino acids: CASSPGTVGNTIYF. CDR3 nucleotide sequence: TGTGCCAGCTCACCTGGGACAGTTGGAAACACCATATATTTT.

This clonotype was seen a few times. V is TRBV28 and J is TRBJ2-7; 11 nucleotides line up with TRBD1. Germline loops: CDR1 MDHEN, CDR2 SYDVKM. After removal of 5 bases from V and 2 bases from J, the junction contained 5 bases not matched to a gene. The CDR3 is 15 amino acids. DNA for the CDR3: TGTGCCAGCAGTCCCTTGGGACAGGGGGCCTACGAGCAGTACTTC. Translating it yields CASSPLGQGAYEQYF.

In DNA form, the CDR3 reads TGTGCCTGGAGTGTAGTAGGGGCTTCTAGCACCATATATTTT. Translation gives CAWSVVGASSTIYF. This sequence joins TRBV30 and TRBJ1-3, with a weak D call TRBD1 (5 bases). Trimming removed 0 bases at V and 9 bases at J, with 15 bases between. The CDR3 is 14 residues long. Germline-derived CDR1 and CDR2 are GTSNPN and SVGIG (reference sequence). The complete variable domain, with remaining parts taken from reference TRBV30 and TRBJ1-3, reads SQTIHQWPATLVQPVGSPLSLECTVEGTSNPNLYWYRQAAGRGLQLLFYSVGIGQISSEVPQNLSASRPQDRQFILSSKKLLLSDSGFYLCAWSVVGASSTIYFGEGSWLTVV.

This clonotype was detected a few times. The chain employs TRBV7-2 and TRBJ2-1; 9 bases map to TRBD2. Germline V CDR1 and CDR2: SGHTA, FQGNSA. CDR3 length: 16 amino acids. V lost 1 base to trimming and J lost 7 bases; unmatched junction nucleotides: 8. The CDR3 is CASSLGGLGLANEQFF. The CDR3 nucleotides are TGTGCCAGCAGCTTAGGGGGCTTGGGACTAGCAAATGAGCAGTTCTTC.

This clonotype was counted ten times or more. V is TRBV7-2 and J is TRBJ2-7; TRBD1 matches 8 bases. The length of the CDR3 is 14 residues. V lost 4 bases and J lost 2; bases outside the gene matches: 4. Germline V gene data show CDR1 as SGHTA and CDR2 as FQGNSA. In DNA form, the CDR3 reads TGTGCCAGCAGCTGGAGACAGGGGCCCTACGAGCAGTACTTC. Translated: CASSWRQGPYEQYF.

This clonotype has more than one count but fewer than ten. The rearrangement joins TRBV7-9 to TRBJ2-1; D is possibly TRBD1 (5 bases). Trimming took 0 bases from V and 7 from J, leaving 19 bases between them. CDR3 length: 17 residues. The germline V gene has CDR1 SEHNR and CDR2 FQNEAQ (reference sequence). CDR3 sequence reads: CASSLAKYRYRWNEQFF. As DNA, the CDR3 is TGTGCCAGCAGCTTAGCCAAATACAGGTATAGGTGGAATGAGCAGTTCTTC.

This clonotype showed up many times. The chain uses TRBV12-3 or TRBV12-4 and TRBJ1-5; D is uncertain. The CDR3 totals 15 residues. The V gene lost 6 bases and the J gene lost 1 base, with 13 bases spanning the gap. The CDR3 DNA is TGTGCCAGCAGGAATGGGCCTACAAGCAATCAGCCCCAGCATTTT. Residues: CASRNGPTSNQPQHF.

The V and J genes are TRBV24-1 and TRBJ2-3; no clear D. Looked up from germline, CDR1 is KGHDR and CDR2 is SFDVKD. V dropped 0 bases and J dropped 1 base, with 4 bases sitting between them. The CDR3 sequence is 14 residues long. The CDR3 region has the DNA TGTGCCACCAGTGATTTGGGCGGCACAGATACGCAGTATTTT. It yields the protein CATSDLGGTDTQYF.